This record concerns one T cell receptor beta chain sequence. This entry belongs to a study of sequential checkpoint blockade in melanoma. Study in general: First-line arms were nivolumab then ipilimumab, or the reverse, randomized 1:1. Both treatment sequences were followed by maintenance nivolumab.

Treatment noted: randomized to nivolumab then ipilimumab (arm A) or the reverse (arm B). Patients had received no earlier DNA-damaging chemotherapy. Live CD3+CD8+ CD19− CD56− cells were sorted from PBMCs. The CDR3 has 17 amino acids. From germline, CDR1 is MNHEY and CDR2 SMNVEV (reference sequence). Trimming shortened V by 5 bases and J by 7 bases, and 26 bases separated the two germline ends. The data were produced by immunoSEQ multiplex PCR, yet TCRdb's version contains in-frame clones alone and is incomplete. The sample has 15,000 to 20,000 clones, just under 75% seen once. This chain joins TRBV27 and TRBJ1-2; the D gene is possibly TRBD1 (6 bases). The origin of this receptor is a human donor with melanoma. The sample here was CD8+ T cells sorted from blood (inferred from file names), taken from a patient given nivolumab and ipilimumab in sequence. In nucleotides, the CDR3 is TGTGCCAGCAGTCCCCACAGGTGGGGAGCTACAGGGCCTGGCTACACCTTC. Translated: CASSPHRWGATGPGYTF.